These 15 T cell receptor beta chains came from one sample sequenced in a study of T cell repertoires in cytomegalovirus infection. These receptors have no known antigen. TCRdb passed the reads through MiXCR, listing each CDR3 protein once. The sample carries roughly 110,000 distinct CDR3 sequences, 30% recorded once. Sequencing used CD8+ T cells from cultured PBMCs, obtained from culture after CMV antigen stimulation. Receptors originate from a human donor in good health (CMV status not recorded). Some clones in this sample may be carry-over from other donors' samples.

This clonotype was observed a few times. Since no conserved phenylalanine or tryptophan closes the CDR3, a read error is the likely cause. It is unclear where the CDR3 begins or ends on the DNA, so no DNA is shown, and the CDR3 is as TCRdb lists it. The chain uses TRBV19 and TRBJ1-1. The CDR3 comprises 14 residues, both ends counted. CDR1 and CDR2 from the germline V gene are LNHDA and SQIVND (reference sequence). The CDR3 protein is CASSMATGSMGLSY.

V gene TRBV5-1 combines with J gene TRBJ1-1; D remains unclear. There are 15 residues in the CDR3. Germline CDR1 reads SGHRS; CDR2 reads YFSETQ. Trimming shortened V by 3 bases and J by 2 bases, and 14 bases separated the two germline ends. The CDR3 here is CASSYPDGLNTEAFF. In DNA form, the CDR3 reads TGCGCCAGCAGCTACCCGGACGGATTAAACACTGAAGCTTTCTTT.

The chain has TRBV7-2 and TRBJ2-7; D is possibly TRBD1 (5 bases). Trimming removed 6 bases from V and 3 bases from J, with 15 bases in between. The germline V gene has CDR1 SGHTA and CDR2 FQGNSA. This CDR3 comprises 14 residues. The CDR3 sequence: CASSQETDYYEQYF. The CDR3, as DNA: TGTGCCAGCAGTCAAGAGACAGATTACTACGAGCAGTACTTC.

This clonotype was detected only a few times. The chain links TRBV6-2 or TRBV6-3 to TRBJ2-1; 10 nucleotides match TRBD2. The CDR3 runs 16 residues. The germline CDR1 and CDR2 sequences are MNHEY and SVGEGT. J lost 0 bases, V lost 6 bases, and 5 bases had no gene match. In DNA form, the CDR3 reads TGTGCCAGCAGGATAGCGGGGGGCAGCTCCTACAATGAGCAGTTCTTC. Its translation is CASRIAGGSSYNEQFF.

The CDR3 bases are TGTGCCAGCAGCGTAGCAGAGGGGTCCTACAATGAGCAGTTCTTC. Translation gives CASSVAEGSYNEQFF. The genes are TRBV9 and TRBJ2-1; D possibly uses TRBD1 or TRBD2 (5 bases each). This CDR3 is 15 amino acids long. The V end was cut by 0 bases, the J end by 1 base, with 8 bases between. CDR1 and CDR2 (germline): SGDLS, YYNGEE.

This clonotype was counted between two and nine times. CDR3 in DNA: TGTGCCATCAGTGAGTCAAGGGGATCCTACGAGCAGTACTTC. It specifies CAISESRGSYEQYF. V usage is TRBV10-3 and J usage is TRBJ2-7, with D maybe TRBD1 (5 bases). There are 14 residues in the CDR3. Deletions cut 0 bases from V and 1 base from J, with 7 bases between. Germline CDR1 reads ENHRY; CDR2 reads SYGVKD.

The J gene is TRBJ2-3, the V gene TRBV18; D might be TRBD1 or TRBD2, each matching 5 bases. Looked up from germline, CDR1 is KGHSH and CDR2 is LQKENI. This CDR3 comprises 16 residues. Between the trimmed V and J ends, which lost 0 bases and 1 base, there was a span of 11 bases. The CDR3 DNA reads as TGTGCCAGCTCACCACCGCTGTCGGGGCGCACAGATACGCAGTATTTT. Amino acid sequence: CASSPPLSGRTDTQYF. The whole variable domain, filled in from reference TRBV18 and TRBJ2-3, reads NAGVMQNPRHLVRRRGQEARLRCSPMKGHSHVYWYRQLPEEGLKFMVYLQKENIIDESGMPKERFSAEFPKEGPSILRIQQVVRGDSAAYFCASSPPLSGRTDTQYFGPGTRLTVL.

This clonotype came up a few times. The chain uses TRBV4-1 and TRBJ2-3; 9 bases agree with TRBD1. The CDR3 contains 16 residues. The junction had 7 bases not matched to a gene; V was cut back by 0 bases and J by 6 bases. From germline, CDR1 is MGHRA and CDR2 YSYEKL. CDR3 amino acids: CASSQEGTGGFDTQYF. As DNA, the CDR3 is TGCGCCAGCAGCCAAGAAGGAACAGGGGGCTTCGATACGCAGTATTTT.

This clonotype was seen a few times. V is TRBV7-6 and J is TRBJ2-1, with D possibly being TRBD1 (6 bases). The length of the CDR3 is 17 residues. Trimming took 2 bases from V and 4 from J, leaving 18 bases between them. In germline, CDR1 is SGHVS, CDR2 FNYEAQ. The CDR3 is CASSLLQGSAGYNEQFF. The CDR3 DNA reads TGTGCCAGCAGCTTATTGCAGGGGTCCGCTGGTTACAATGAGCAGTTCTTC.

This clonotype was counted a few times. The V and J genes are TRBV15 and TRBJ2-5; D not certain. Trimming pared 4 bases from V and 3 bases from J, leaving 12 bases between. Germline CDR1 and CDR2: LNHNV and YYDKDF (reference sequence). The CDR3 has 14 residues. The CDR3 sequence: CATSIDSVEETQYF. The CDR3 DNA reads TGTGCCACCAGCATCGATTCAGTAGAAGAGACCCAGTACTTC.

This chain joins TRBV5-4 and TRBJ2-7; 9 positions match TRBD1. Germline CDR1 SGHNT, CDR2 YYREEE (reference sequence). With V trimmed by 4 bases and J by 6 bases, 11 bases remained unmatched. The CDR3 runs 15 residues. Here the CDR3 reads CASSIRGTGSREQYF. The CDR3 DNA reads TGTGCCAGCAGCATTAGAGGGACAGGGTCACGCGAGCAGTACTTC.

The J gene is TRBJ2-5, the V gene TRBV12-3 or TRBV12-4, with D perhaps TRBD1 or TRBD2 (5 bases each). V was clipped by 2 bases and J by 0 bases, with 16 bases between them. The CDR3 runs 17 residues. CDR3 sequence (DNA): TGTGCCAGCAGTTTACTCCGGGACGGAGAGTACCAAGAGACCCAGTACTTC. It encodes CASSLLRDGEYQETQYF.

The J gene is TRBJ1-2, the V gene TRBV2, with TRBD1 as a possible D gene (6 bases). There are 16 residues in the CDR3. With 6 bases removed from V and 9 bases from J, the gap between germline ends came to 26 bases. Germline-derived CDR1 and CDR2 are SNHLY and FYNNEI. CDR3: CASSVDRLSVDFSYTF. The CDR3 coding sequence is TGTGCCAGCAGCGTAGACAGGCTAAGTGTGGATTTCAGCTACACCTTC.

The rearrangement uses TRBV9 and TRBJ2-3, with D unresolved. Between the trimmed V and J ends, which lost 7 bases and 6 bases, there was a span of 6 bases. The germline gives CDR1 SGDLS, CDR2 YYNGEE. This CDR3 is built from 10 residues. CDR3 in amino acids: CASGVDTQYF. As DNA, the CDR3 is TGTGCCAGCGGTGTGGATACGCAGTATTTT.

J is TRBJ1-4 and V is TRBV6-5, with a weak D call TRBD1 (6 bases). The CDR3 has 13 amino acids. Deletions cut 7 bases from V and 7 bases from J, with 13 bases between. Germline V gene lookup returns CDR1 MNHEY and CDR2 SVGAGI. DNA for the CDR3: TGTGCCAGCACCAGGGGTTCAGGTGAAAAACTGTTTTTT. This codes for CASTRGSGEKLFF.